This T cell receptor beta chain was captured by sequencing in a study of regulatory T cells in long-lasting Graves disease. The wider study: The definition of persistent Graves' disease was over 5 years of antithyroid drugs with positive TSH receptor antibodies. The study, taken as a whole, reports: The study found TRBV28, TRBJ1-2 and TRBJ2-5 favored in persistent disease.

This clonotype occurred many times. What it binds is not known. Time point: persistent/refractory GD, antithyroid drugs over 5 years with positive TRAb. After RNA was extracted from PBMCs, the TCR library was made from it. Doctors identified Graves' disease using the American Thyroid Association guidelines. Investigators prepared the TCR beta libraries by applying iRepertoire HTBI primers and Arm-PCR of CDR3 regions. In TCRdb, the multiplex PCR reads were re-called with MiXCR into one record per CDR3 protein. The repertoire includes 400,000 to 600,000 distinct CDR3 sequences, 20% to 25% of them detected once, and 7% to 9% sits in the top ten. V lost 4 bases and J 0 bases, leaving 12 bases between the germline ends. The length of the CDR3 is 16 residues.

The sample was peripheral blood mononuclear cells (PBMCs), taken when the disease was refractory, from a patient treated with antithyroid drugs. This chain joins TRBV12-3 or TRBV12-4 and TRBJ2-2, with D perhaps assigned TRBD1 or TRBD2 (6 bases each). This clonotype was sampled from a female donor with Graves disease. CDR3 coding DNA: TGTGCCAGCAGTTCCCCGGAGGGGGCGAACACCGGGGAGCTGTTTTTT. It is translated as CASSSPEGANTGELFF.